Only a few counts were recorded for the clone carrying this TCR beta chain. Its antigen is undetermined. This sample was taken from a study of spatial heterogeneity in lung cancer. Study at large: The mean occurrence of each unique TCR and UMI combination in raw reads exceeded eight. Study outcomes and limitations: More often at tumor resection than at routine follow-up, ubiquitous expanded tumor TCRs were detected in the blood.

Described time point: sample taken at primary tumor resection. The input material, whole RNA from tumor, nontumor lung or frozen PBMC, was sequenced unsorted. A unique molecular identifier was carried by every single TCR cDNA molecule. TCRdb re-derived calls from the 5' RACE reads in MiXCR, one entry per CDR3 protein. The data show under 4,000 distinct CDR3 sequences, roughly 41% seen once. Per the germline V gene, CDR1 is LNHDA and CDR2 is SQIVND (reference sequence). The CDR3 length is 14 residues. The V gene lost 4 bases and the J gene lost 8 bases, with 17 bases spanning the gap. This clonotype originated in a male donor with early-stage non-small cell lung cancer. This specimen consisted of PBMCs, obtained at surgery. V is TRBV19 and J is TRBJ1-2; D remains ambiguous. The CDR3 loop reads CASSTIDAEVGYTF. In nucleotides, the CDR3 is TGTGCCAGTAGTACTATAGACGCAGAGGTCGGCTACACCTTC.